Detailed here is one T cell receptor (beta chain). No DNA is given; TCRdb re-called the 5' RACE reads and lists each CDR3 protein once. Recorded for this sample: about 370,000 distinct CDR3 sequences. This sample stems from a study of T cells expressing NK-cell markers. Across the whole study: Just one sequenced donor of eight was HCMV-seronegative, while seven were seropositive.

Germline loops: CDR1 SGHRS, CDR2 YFSETQ. The CDR3 is 20 amino acids. The V gene is TRBV5-1, the J gene TRBJ2-1; TCRdb names TRBD2, which stays unverified in the absence of DNA. The sequence came from a woman in her 50s in good health. The source material was blood T cells: a sorted CD56 or NKG2C T cell subset, CD4+ or CD8+ T cells, or bulk PBMC T cells (not recorded which). CDR3: CASSWDPGTSGIRGYNEQFF. Full variable domain (outside the CDR3, taken from reference TRBV5-1 and TRBJ2-1): KAGVTQTPRYLIKTRGQQVTLSCSPISGHRSVSWYQQTPGQGLQFLFEYFSETQRNKGNFPGRFSGRQFSNSRSEMNVSTLELGDSALYLCASSWDPGTSGIRGYNEQFFGPGTRLTVL.